These T cell receptor beta chains were read from a single sample in a study of blood T cell repertoires in COVID-19. Clones were read by immunoSEQ multiplex PCR, and TCRdb kept only the in-frame ones, dropping some. The sample yields approximately 490,000 clones, less than 90% seen once. Sequenced sample: PBMCs or T cells enriched from blood (not recorded which). The receptors come from a woman aged 55-75 years who had recovered from COVID-19. The CDR3 runs from the conserved cysteine through the conserved F or W. D genes are given only for firm matches. Clone size, where shown, is once, few, many, or a class for clones that have expanded.

>TRBD1|once|TRBJ2-3|TRBV24-1
TGTGCCACCAGTGATTCAAACAGGGGGAAGAATACGCAGTATTTT
CATSDSNRGKNTQYF
>-|-|TRBJ1-2|TRBV29-1
TGCAGCGTTGACAGGGGTAGTGGCTACACCTTC
CSVDRGSGYTF
>-|-|TRBJ2-7|TRBV3-1/TRBV3-2
TGTGCCAGCAGCCCTCAAGGGGGGGCTTCCTACGAGCAGTACTTC
CASSPQGGASYEQYF
>-|once|TRBJ1-1|TRBV5-5
TGTGCCAGCAGCCCAGGACAGCGGAGTCGGAACACTGAAGCTTTCTTT
CASSPGQRSRNTEAFF
>-|-|TRBJ2-3|TRBV4-2
TGTGCCAGCAGCCGAGGGGGGGCTACTCCTAATACGCAGTATTTT
CASSRGGATPNTQYF
>TRBD1|-|TRBJ2-2|TRBV19
TGTGCCAGTAGTCGGACAGGGCAAAACACCGGGGAGCTGTTTTTT
CASSRTGQNTGELFF
>TRBD1|-|TRBJ1-1|TRBV5-4
TGTGCCAGCAGCTACAGGGGGCGACCTGAAGCTTTCTTT
CASSYRGRPEAFF
>TRBD1|-|TRBJ1-2|TRBV5-6
TGTGCCAGCAGCTTGGCGGACAGGGAGTATGGCTACACCTTC
CASSLADREYGYTF
>TRBD1|-|TRBJ1-3|TRBV5-5
TGTGCCAGCAGCCGGGGACAGCAATCCTCACTCGCAAACACCATATATTTT
CASSRGQQSSLANTIYF
>TRBD1|once|TRBJ2-7|TRBV5-1
TGCGCCAGCAGCCAGACAGGGGGCGGCTACGAGCAGTACTTC
CASSQTGGGYEQYF
>-|-|TRBJ2-2|TRBV12-5
TGTGCTAGTTTGAGTAGGGGTGGTACCGGGGAGCTGTTTTTT
CASLSRGGTGELFF
>TRBD2|-|TRBJ2-3|TRBV24-1
TGTGCCCCCGGGGGGTGGGACCTAGGACTTGGCACAGATACGCAGTATTTT
CAPGGWDLGLGTDTQYF
>TRBD2|-|TRBJ2-5|TRBV3-1/TRBV3-2
TGTGCCAGCAGCCAAGCGGGGGGGGAAGAGACCCAGTACTTC
CASSQAGGEETQYF
>-|-|TRBJ1-5|TRBV21-1
TGTGCCCCCAGAATACTCCGGGACACCTTGTGCAATCAGCCCCAGCATTTT
CAPRILRDTLCNQPQHF
>TRBD1|few|TRBJ2-1|TRBV4-1
TGCGCCAGCAGCCAAGACGTTACAGGGGCCCTCAATGAGCAGTTCTTC
CASSQDVTGALNEQFF
>TRBD2|few|TRBJ2-7|TRBV15
TGTGCCACCAGCAGAGGCAGGGAGGGCTACGAGCAGTACTTC
CATSRGREGYEQYF
>TRBD1|-|TRBJ2-2|TRBV28
TGTGCCAGCACCTTATCCGGGACAGGGAACACCGGGGAGCTGTTTTTT
CASTLSGTGNTGELFF
>-|-|TRBJ1-5|TRBV24-1
TGTGCCACCAGTGATTCTGGCCCAAGCAATCAGCCCCAGCATTTT
CATSDSGPSNQPQHF
>TRBD1|-|TRBJ2-6|TRBV18
TGTGCCAGCTCAACCCAGGGGGCCCTCTCTGGGGCCAACGTCCTGACTTTC
CASSTQGALSGANVLTF
>-|-|TRBJ2-2|TRBV4-1
TGCGCCAGCAGCCAAGATCCCAGGTACTTGGGTGAGCTGTTTTTT
CASSQDPRYLGELFF
>-|once|TRBJ1-5|TRBV21-1
TGTGCCAGCAGCAAAGGAAAGGGAGCCCGGGGCAATCAGCCCCAGCATTTT
CASSKGKGARGNQPQHF
>-|-|TRBJ1-5|TRBV14
TGTGCCAGCAGCCAACGTTTTGGGGGAGGCCAGCCCCAGCATTTT
CASSQRFGGGQPQHF
>TRBD2|-|TRBJ2-3|TRBV5-1
TGCGCCAGCAGCTTGGCCGGGACTAGCGGGGTAGATACGCAGTATTTT
CASSLAGTSGVDTQYF
>TRBD2|-|TRBJ2-1|TRBV11-2
TGTGCCAGCAGTTCGACTAGCGGGGGTGAGCAGTTCTTC
CASSSTSGGEQFF
>-|-|TRBJ1-4|TRBV5-6
TGTGCCAGCACTCCGGGTCCCCTGCAGGAAAAACTGTTTTTT
CASTPGPLQEKLFF
>-|-|TRBJ1-6|TRBV4-1
TGCGCCAGCAGCCATGGGGGAGGGCTTAATTCACCCCTCCACTTT
CASSHGGGLNSPLHF
>-|-|TRBJ1-5|TRBV24-1
TGTGCCACCAGTGTGGGAGGGGCCCTCAATCAGCCCCAGCATTTT
CATSVGGALNQPQHF
>-|-|TRBJ1-5|TRBV24-1
TGTGCCATCAGTGGTGCCGGTAGCAATCAGCCCCAGCATTTT
CAISGAGSNQPQHF
>-|-|TRBJ2-7|TRBV18
TGTGCCAGCTCACCACTTGGACTACCCTACGAGCAGTACTTC
CASSPLGLPYEQYF
>TRBD1|-|TRBJ2-3|TRBV2
TGTGCCAGCAGCGCCCTCCGGGACAGTCACACAGATACGCAGTATTTT
CASSALRDSHTDTQYF
>TRBD1|-|TRBJ1-6|TRBV14
TGTGCCAGCAGCTGGACAGGGGGCTCTTCACCCCTCCACTTT
CASSWTGGSSPLHF
>TRBD1|-|TRBJ1-2|TRBV2
TGTGCCAGCAGTACACAGGGGGTAGACTATGGCTACACCTTC
CASSTQGVDYGYTF
>TRBD1|once|TRBJ1-2|TRBV13
TGTGCCAGCAGCCCCACCGGGACAGCCACTAACTATGGCTACACCTTC
CASSPTGTATNYGYTF
>-|-|TRBJ1-1|TRBV5-4
TGTGCCAGCAGCTTCCAACAGGGACGGAACACTGAAGCTTTCTTT
CASSFQQGRNTEAFF
>TRBD1|-|TRBJ2-1|TRBV10-3
TGTGCCATCAGTGAGCCGGGACAGGGTCCTGAGCAGTTCTTC
CAISEPGQGPEQFF
>-|-|TRBJ1-2|TRBV6-5
TGTGCCAGCAGCCAACTACGGGGCTATGGCTACACCTTC
CASSQLRGYGYTF
>-|once|TRBJ2-5|TRBV21-1
TGTGCCAGCAGCAGTCGACAGGGGACACAAGAGACCCAGTACTTC
CASSSRQGTQETQYF
>-|-|TRBJ1-5|TRBV2
TGTGCCAGCAGCGGTTATGGACAGCGACAGCCCCAGCATTTT
CASSGYGQRQPQHF
>-|-|TRBJ1-1|TRBV6-6
TGTGCCAGCAGCCCAGGGATGTACATGAACACTGAAGCTTTCTTT
CASSPGMYMNTEAFF
>TRBD1|once|TRBJ1-6|TRBV2
TGTGCCAGCGGAAAAACAGGGGGAGGTAATTCACCCCTCCACTTT
CASGKTGGGNSPLHF
>-|-|TRBJ1-3|TRBV14
TGTGCCAGCAGCCAAGCCAGAGGAAACACCATATATTTT
CASSQARGNTIYF
>-|-|TRBJ1-2|TRBV24-1
TGTGCCACCAGTGATCTCTTCGACAGGAGCTATGGCTACACCTTC
CATSDLFDRSYGYTF
>-|-|TRBJ1-6|TRBV12-3/TRBV12-4
TGTGCCATACAGGGAGACTATAATTCACCCCTCCACTTT
CAIQGDYNSPLHF
>TRBD2|few|TRBJ2-3|TRBV6-5
TGTGCCAGCAGTTCTAGCGGGACTAGAGATACGCAGTATTTT
CASSSSGTRDTQYF
>TRBD1|-|TRBJ2-1|TRBV13
TGTGCCAGCAGCTTACCCCTGGGACAGGGCGGCAATGAGCAGTTCTTC
CASSLPLGQGGNEQFF
>TRBD2|-|TRBJ2-1|TRBV5-4
TGTGCCAGCAGCTCGCAAGGGGAGGGTTACAATGAGCAGTTCTTC
CASSSQGEGYNEQFF
>TRBD1|-|TRBJ1-6|TRBV4-1
TGCGCCAGCAGCCAAGTCAGGGGGGACAATTCACCCCTCCACTTT
CASSQVRGDNSPLHF
>-|few|TRBJ1-5|TRBV18
TGTGCCAGCTCGACCTCAGGGAATCAGCCCCAGCATTTT
CASSTSGNQPQHF
>-|-|TRBJ1-4|TRBV7-8
TGTGCCAGCAGCCCATCCTGGGGGGGAGAAAAACTGTTTTTT
CASSPSWGGEKLFF
>-|-|TRBJ1-1|TRBV29-1
TGCAGCGTTGAAGATAGTGCGGGGAGGGACACTGAAGCTTTCTTT
CSVEDSAGRDTEAFF
>TRBD2|once|TRBJ2-1|TRBV5-1
TGCGCCAGCAGCTTGGTGGGTAGCGGGGGGGCCACCGGGGATGAGCAGTTCTTC
CASSLVGSGGATGDEQFF
>-|-|TRBJ1-6|TRBV5-1
TGCGCCAGCAGCCCTAACGGGAATTCACCCCTCCACTTT
CASSPNGNSPLHF
>-|-|TRBJ2-2|TRBV6-1
TGTGCCAGCAGTGGGCGATCAAGACAGAACACCGGGGAGCTGTTTTTT
CASSGRSRQNTGELFF
>TRBD1|-|TRBJ1-2|TRBV2
TGTGCCAGCAGCTCCCGGGACAGGGGGCGCCCGGCTTCCTATGGCTACACCTTC
CASSSRDRGRPASYGYTF
>TRBD2|-|TRBJ2-1|TRBV7-6
TGTGCCAGCAGCCTAGCGGGGAGTTACAATGAGCAGTTCTTC
CASSLAGSYNEQFF